This entry concerns a single TCR beta chain. Its antigen is still unknown. Primers: 60 Vbeta forward and 13 Jbeta reverse. Sequenced by immunoSEQ multiplex PCR; TCRdb stores in-frame clones only, minus some. The data show fewer than 140,000 clones, roughly 74% seen once. This specimen belongs to a study of cytomegalovirus exposure and HLA in healthy donors. General observations from the study: Previous analysis showed most TCR beta V segments were productive about 87% or about 30% of the time. Presence/absence analysis assumed near-uniform sequencing depth across donors. Later on, a genetic analysis was performed. It linked a missense variant in DCLRE1C with V- and J-gene trimming of TCR beta.

V dropped 1 base and J dropped 2 bases, with 9 bases sitting between them. Germline CDR1 is LNHNV and CDR2 is YYDKDF (reference sequence). The CDR3 is 15 residues long. This rearrangement joins TRBV15 to TRBJ1-5, with D hard to call. The specimen was PBMCs. This clonotype originated in a man between 35 and 55 years old in good health and CMV-seronegative. CDR3 protein: CATSRVGRGNQPQHF. DNA of the CDR3: TGTGCCACCAGCAGAGTAGGCCGGGGCAATCAGCCCCAGCATTTT.